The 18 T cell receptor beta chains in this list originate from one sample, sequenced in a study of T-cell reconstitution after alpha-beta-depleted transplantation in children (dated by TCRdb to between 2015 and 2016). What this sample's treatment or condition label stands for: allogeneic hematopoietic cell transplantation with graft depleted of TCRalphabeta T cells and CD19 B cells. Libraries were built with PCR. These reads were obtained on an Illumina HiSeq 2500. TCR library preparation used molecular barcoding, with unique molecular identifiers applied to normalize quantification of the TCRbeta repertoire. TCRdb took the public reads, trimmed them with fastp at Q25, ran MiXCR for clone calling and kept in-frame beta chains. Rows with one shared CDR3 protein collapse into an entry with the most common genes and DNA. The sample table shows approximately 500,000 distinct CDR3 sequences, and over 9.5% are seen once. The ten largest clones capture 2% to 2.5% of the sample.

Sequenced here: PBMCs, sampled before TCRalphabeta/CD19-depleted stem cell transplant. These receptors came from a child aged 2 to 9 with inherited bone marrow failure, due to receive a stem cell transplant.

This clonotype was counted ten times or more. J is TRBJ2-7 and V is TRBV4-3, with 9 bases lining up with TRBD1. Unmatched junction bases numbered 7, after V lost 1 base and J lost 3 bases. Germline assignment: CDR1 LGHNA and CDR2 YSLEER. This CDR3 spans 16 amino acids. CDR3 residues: CASSQGRDRAIYEQYF. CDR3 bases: TGCGCCAGCAGCCAAGGGCGGGACAGGGCAATCTACGAGCAGTACTTC.

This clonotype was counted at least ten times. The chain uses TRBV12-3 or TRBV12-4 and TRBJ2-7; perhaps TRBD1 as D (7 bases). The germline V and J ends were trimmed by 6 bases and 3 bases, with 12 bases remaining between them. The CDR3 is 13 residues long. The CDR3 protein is CASRGGQNYEQYF. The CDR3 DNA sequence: TGTGCCAGCAGGGGGGGACAGAACTACGAGCAGTACTTC.

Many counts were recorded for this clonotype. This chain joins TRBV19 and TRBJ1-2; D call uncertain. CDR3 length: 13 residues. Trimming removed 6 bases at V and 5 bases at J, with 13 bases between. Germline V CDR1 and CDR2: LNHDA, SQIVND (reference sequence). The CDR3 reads CASSLKRLYGYTF. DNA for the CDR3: TGTGCCAGTAGCCTAAAGCGGTTATATGGCTACACCTTC.

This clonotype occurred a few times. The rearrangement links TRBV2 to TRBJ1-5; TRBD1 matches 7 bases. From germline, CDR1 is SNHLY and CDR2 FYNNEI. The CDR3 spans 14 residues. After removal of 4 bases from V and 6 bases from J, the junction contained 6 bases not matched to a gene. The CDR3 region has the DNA TGTGCCAGCAGTGGACAGGGAGGCGGTCAGCCCCAGCATTTT. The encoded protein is CASSGQGGGQPQHF.

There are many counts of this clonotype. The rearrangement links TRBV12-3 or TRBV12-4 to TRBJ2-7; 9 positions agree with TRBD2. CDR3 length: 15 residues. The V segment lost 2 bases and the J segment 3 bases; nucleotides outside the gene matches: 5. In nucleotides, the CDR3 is TGTGCCAGCAGTTTAACTAGCGGGTTCAACTACGAGCAGTACTTC. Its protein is CASSLTSGFNYEQYF.

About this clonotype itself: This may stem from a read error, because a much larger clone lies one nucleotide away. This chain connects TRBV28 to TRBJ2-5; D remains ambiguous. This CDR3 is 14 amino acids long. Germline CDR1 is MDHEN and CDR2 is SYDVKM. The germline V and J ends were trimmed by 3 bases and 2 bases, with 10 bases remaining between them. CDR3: CASSLGIRQETQYF. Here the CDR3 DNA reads TGTGCCAGCAGTTTGGGTATACGACAAGAGACCCAGTACTTC.

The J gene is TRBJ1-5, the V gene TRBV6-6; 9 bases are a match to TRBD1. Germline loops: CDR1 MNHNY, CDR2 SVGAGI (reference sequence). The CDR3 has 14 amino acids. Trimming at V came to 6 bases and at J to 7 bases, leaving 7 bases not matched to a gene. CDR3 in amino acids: CASSLTGGAQPQHF. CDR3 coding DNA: TGTGCCAGCAGCCTAACAGGGGGCGCACAGCCCCAGCATTTT.

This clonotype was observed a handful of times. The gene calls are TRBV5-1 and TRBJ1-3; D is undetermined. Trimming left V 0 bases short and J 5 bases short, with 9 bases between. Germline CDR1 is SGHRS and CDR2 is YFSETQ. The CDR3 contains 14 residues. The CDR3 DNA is TGCGCCAGCAGCTTGGACAGTCTTCGAAACACCATATATTTT. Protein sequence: CASSLDSLRNTIYF.

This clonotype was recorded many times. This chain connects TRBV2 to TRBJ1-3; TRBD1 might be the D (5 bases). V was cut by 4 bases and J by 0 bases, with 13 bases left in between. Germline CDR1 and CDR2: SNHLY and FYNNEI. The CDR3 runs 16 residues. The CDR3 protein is CASSVLAGSSGNTIYF. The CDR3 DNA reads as TGTGCCAGCAGTGTTTTAGCAGGGAGCTCTGGAAACACCATATATTTT.

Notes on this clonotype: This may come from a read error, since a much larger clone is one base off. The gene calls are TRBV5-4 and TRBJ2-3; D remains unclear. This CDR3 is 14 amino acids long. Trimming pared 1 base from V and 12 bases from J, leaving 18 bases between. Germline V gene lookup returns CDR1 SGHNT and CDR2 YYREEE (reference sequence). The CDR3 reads CASSLQSEALPQYF. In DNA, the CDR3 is TGTGCCAGCAGCTTGCAATCCGAGGCTCTCCCTCAGTATTTT.

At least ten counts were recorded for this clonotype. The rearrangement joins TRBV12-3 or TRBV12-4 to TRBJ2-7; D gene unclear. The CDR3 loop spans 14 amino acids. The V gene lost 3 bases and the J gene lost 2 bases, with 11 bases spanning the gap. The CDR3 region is CASSFSRSPYEQYF. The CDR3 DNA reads TGTGCCAGCAGTTTCTCTAGGAGTCCCTACGAGCAGTACTTC.

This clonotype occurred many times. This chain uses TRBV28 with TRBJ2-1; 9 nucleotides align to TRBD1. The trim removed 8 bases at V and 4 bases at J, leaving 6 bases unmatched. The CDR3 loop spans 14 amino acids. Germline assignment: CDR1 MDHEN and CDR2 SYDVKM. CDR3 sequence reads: CASANRGLYNEQFF. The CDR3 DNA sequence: TGTGCCAGCGCCAACAGGGGGCTTTACAATGAGCAGTTCTTC.

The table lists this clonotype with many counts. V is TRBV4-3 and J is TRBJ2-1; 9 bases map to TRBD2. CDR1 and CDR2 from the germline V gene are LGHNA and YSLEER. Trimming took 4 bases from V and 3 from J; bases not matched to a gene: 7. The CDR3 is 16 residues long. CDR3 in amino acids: CASSPIAGEDYNEQFF. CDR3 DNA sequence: TGCGCCAGCAGCCCCATAGCGGGAGAGGACTACAATGAGCAGTTCTTC.

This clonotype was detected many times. CDR3 in DNA: TGTGCCAGCAGTCCCACGACTAGCGGGACGTACGAGCAGTACTTC. Translated: CASSPTTSGTYEQYF. The chain links TRBV27 to TRBJ2-7, with 11 bases aligning to TRBD2. J was trimmed by 4 bases and V by 5 bases; bases with no gene match: 7. This CDR3 spans 15 amino acids. Germline V gives CDR1 MNHEY, CDR2 SMNVEV (reference sequence).

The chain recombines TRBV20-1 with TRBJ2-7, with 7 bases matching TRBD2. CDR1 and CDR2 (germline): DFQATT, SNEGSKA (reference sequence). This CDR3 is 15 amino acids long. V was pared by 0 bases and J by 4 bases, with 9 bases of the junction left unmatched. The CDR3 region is CSARDRLAVKYEQYF. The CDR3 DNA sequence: TGCAGTGCTAGAGACAGGCTAGCGGTGAAATACGAGCAGTACTTC.

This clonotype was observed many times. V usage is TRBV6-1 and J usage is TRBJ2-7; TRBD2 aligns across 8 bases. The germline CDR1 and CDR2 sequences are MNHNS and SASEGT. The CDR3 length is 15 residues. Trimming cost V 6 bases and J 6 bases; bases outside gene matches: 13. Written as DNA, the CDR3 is TGTGCCAGCAGCGATCCAAGCGGGAGCGTGGGCGAGCAGTACTTC. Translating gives CASSDPSGSVGEQYF.

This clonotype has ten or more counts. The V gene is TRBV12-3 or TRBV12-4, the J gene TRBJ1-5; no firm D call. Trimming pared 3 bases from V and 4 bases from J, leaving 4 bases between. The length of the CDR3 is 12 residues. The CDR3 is CASSFSNQPQHF. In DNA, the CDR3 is TGTGCCAGCAGTTTTTCAAATCAGCCCCAGCATTTT.

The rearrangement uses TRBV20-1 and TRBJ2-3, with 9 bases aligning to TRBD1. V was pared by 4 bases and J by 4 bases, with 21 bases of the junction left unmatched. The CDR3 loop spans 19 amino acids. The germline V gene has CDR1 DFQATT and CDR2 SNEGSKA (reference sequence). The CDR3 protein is CSAIGRESDRGGPADTQYF. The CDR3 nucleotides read TGCAGTGCTATAGGAAGGGAATCCGACAGGGGGGGCCCAGCAGATACGCAGTATTTT.